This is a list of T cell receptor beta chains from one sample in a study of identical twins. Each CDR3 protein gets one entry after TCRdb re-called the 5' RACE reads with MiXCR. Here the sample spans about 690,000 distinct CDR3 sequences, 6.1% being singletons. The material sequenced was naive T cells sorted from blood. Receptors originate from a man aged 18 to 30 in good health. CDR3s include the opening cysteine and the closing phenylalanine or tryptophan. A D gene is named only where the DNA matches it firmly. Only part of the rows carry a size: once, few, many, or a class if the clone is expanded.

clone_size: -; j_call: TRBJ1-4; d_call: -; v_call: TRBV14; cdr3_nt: TGTGCCAGCAGCCAAGACGCGGAAGAAAAACTGTTTTTT; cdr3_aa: CASSQDAEEKLFF
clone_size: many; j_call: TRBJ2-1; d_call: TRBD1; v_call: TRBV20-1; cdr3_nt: TGCAGTGCTAGTAGCGATTCGGACAGGGCCGACTGGTGGGGCTACAATGAGCAGTTCTTC; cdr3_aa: CSASSDSDRADWWGYNEQFF
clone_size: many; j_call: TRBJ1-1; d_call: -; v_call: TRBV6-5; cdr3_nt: TGTGCCAGCAGTTCCTTCAAGTTCCAGGGGTTGAACACTGAAGCTTTCTTT; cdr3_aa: CASSSFKFQGLNTEAFF
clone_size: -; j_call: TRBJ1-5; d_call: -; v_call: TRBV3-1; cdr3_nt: TGTGCCAGCAGCCCGGGACAAATTAGCAATCAGCCCCAGCATTTT; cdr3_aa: CASSPGQISNQPQHF
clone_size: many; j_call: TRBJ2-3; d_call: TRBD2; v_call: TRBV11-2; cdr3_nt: TGTGCCAGCAGCTTGGGCGGGGGTGGAGGAGCAGATACGCAGTATTTT; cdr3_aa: CASSLGGGGGADTQYF
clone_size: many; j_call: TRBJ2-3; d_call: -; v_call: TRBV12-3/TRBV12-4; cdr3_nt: TGTGCCAGCAGCCCAACCGGAGATGCGCAGTATTTT; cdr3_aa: CASSPTGDAQYF
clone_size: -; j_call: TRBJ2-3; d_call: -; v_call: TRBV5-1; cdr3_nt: TGCGCCAGCATTGGAGACAACACAGATACGCAGTATTTT; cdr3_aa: CASIGDNTDTQYF
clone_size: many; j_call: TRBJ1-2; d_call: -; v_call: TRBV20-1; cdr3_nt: TGCAGTGCCAGAATTCCGGGGCTCGGTTATGGCTACACCTTC; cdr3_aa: CSARIPGLGYGYTF
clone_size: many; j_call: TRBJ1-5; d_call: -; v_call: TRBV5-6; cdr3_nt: TGTGCCAGCAGCTTGAGGGGGGTACACAATCAGCCCCAGCATTTT; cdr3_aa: CASSLRGVHNQPQHF
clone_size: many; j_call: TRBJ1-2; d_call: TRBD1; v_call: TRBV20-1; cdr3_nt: TGCAGTGCTAGTAGGGCAGGGGGCTGGTATGGCTACACCTTC; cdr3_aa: CSASRAGGWYGYTF
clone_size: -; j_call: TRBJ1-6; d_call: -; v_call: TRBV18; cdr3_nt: TGTGCCAGCTCACCTAGGACAGTTGATAATTCACCCCTCCACTTT; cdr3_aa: CASSPRTVDNSPLHF
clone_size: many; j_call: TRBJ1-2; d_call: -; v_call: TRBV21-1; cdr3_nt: TGTGCCAGCACCGGCGAAATGAGAGGCTACACCTTC; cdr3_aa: CASTGEMRGYTF
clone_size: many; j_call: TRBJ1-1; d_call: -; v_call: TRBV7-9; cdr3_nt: TGTGCCAGCAGGGCGGGGAGTGGGGCGACGAGTCCTTTCTTT; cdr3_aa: CASRAGSGATSPFF
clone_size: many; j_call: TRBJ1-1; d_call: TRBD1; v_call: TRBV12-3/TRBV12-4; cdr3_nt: TGTGCCAGCAGTTTGGACAGGGGAACGAACACTGAAGCTTTCTTT; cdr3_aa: CASSLDRGTNTEAFF
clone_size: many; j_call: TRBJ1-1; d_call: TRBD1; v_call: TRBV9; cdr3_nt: TGTGCCAGCAGCACTCAGGGGGCGCTGAACACTGAAGCTTTCTTT; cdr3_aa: CASSTQGALNTEAFF
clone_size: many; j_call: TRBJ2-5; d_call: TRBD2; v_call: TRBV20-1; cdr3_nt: TGCAGTGCTAGGACTAGCGCGGCTTATAAGACCCAGTACTTC; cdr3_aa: CSARTSAAYKTQYF
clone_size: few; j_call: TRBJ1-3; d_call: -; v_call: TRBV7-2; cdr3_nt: TGTGCCAGCAGCTTAAATGAACAGGGCTCTGGAAACACCATATATTTT; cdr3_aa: CASSLNEQGSGNTIYF
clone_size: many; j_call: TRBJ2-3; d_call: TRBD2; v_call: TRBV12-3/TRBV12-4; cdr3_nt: TGTGCCAGCACCCTCGGACTAGCGGGAGGGCCGGGGGATACGCAGTATTTT; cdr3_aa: CASTLGLAGGPGDTQYF
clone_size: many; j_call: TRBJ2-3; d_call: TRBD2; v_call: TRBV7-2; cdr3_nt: TGTGCCAGCAGCTTAGCGGCTAGCGGGACTCTCACAGATACGCAGTATTTT; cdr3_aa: CASSLAASGTLTDTQYF
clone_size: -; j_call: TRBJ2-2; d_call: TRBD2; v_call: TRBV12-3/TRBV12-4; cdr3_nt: TGTGCCAGCAGTAACCAAGCGGGAGGAGGGACCGGGGAGCTGTTTTTT; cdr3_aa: CASSNQAGGGTGELFF
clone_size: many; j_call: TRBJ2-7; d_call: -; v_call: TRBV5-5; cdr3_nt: TGTGCCAGCAGCTTACTAGAAGATTACGAGCAGTACTTC; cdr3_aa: CASSLLEDYEQYF
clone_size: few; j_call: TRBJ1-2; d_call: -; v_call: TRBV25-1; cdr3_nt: TGTGCCAGCAGTGTTGGATACGATGGCTACACCTTC; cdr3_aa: CASSVGYDGYTF
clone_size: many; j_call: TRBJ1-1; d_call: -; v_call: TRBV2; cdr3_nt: TGTGCCAGCATTTCCTGGATGAACACTGAAGCTTTCTTT; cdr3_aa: CASISWMNTEAFF
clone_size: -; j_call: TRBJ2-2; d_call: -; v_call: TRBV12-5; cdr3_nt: TGTGCTAGTGGTTTGGGCAGGAGGTGGACCGGGGAGCTGTTTTTT; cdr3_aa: CASGLGRRWTGELFF
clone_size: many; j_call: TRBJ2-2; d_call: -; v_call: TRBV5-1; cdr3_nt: TGCGCCAGCAGCTTGGCTACAGGGATCGGGGAGCTGTTTTTT; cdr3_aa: CASSLATGIGELFF
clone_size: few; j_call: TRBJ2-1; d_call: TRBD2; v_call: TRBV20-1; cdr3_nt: TGCAGTGCTAGAGATACCCTAGCGGGAGCCCACAATGAGCAGTTCTTC; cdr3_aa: CSARDTLAGAHNEQFF
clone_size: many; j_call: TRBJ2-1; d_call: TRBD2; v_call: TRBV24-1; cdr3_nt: TGTGCCACCAGTGACACAGTCCGGACTAGCGGGAGCCTTAGCTCCTACAATGAGCAGTTCTTC; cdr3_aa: CATSDTVRTSGSLSSYNEQFF
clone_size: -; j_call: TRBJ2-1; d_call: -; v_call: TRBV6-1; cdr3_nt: TGTGCCAGCAGAGGGGGAGCGACTGGGAATGAGCAGTTCTTC; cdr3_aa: CASRGGATGNEQFF
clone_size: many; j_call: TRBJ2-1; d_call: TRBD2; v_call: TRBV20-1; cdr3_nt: TGCAGTGCTAGGGGTTCAGGGACTAGCGGGAGGCAGGCCTACAATGAGCAGTTCTTC; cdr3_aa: CSARGSGTSGRQAYNEQFF
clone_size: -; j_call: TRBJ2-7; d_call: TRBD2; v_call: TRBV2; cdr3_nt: TGTGCCAGCAGACTAGCGGGAGGAGGAGAGCAGTACTTC; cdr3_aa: CASRLAGGGEQYF
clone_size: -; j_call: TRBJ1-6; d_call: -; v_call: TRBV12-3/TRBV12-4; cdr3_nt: TGTGCCAGCAGTTCAGTGGGGAGGGGCCCGGGGGCCCACTTT; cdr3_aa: CASSSVGRGPGAHF
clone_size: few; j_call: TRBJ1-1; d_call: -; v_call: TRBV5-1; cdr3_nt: TGCGCCAGCACCCAACCGGGAAACACTGAAGCTTTCTTT; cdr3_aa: CASTQPGNTEAFF
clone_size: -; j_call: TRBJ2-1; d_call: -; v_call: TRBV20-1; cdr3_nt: TGCAGTGCTGGTTCGTTGGCGGGCTCCTACAATGAGCAGTTCTTC; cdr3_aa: CSAGSLAGSYNEQFF
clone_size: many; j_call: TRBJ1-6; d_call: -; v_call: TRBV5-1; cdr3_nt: TGCGCCAGCAGCTATACGGATTCACCCCTCCACTTT; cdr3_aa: CASSYTDSPLHF
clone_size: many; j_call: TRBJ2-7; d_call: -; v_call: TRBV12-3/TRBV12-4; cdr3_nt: TGTGCCAGCAGCTTCGGATCGGGCGAGCAGTACTTC; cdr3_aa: CASSFGSGEQYF
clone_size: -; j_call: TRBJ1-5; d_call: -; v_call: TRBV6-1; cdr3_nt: TGTGCCAGCAGTGGGGGCAGGTTGACCGGCAATCAGCCCCAGCATTTT; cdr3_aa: CASSGGRLTGNQPQHF
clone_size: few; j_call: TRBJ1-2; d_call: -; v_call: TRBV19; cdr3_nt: TGTGCCAGTAGTTTAGCGGGACGGATTACCTATGGCTACACCTTC; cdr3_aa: CASSLAGRITYGYTF
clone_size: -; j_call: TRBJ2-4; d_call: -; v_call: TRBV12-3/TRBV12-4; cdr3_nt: TGTGCCAGCAGTTGGGCTGGAACAGGGACCAAAAACATTCAGTACTTC; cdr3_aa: CASSWAGTGTKNIQYF
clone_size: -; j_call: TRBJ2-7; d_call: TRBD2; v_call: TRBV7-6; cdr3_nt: TGTGCCAGCAGCTTAGGGCGGGAGCGGGGCGAGCAGTACTTC; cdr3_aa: CASSLGRERGEQYF
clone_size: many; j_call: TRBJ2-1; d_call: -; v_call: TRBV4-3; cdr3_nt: TGCGCCAGCAGCCAAGGGACAGAAATCTACAATGAGCAGTTCTTC; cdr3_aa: CASSQGTEIYNEQFF
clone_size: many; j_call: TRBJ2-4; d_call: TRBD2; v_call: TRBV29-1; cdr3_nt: TGCAGCGTTTCTGTGGCTAGCGGAACCATTCAGTACTTC; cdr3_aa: CSVSVASGTIQYF
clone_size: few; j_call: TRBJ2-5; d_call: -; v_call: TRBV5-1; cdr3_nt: TGCGCCAGCAGCTCCGGAAGGGGGGGAAAAGAGACCCAGTACTTC; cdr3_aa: CASSSGRGGKETQYF